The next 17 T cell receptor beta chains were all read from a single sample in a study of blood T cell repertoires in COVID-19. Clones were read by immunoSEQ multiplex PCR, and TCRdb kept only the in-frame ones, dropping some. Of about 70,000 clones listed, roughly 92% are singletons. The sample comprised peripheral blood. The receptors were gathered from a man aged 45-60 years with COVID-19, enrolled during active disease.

CDR3 loop: CASSYEGWEGYTF. CDR3 nucleotides: TGTGCCAGCAGTTACGAAGGGTGGGAGGGCTACACCTTC. The rearrangement uses TRBV6-5 and TRBJ1-2; no clear D gene. The CDR3 extends over 13 amino acids. V lost 2 bases and J 8 bases, leaving 12 bases between the germline ends. Looked up from germline, CDR1 is MNHEY and CDR2 is SVGAGI.

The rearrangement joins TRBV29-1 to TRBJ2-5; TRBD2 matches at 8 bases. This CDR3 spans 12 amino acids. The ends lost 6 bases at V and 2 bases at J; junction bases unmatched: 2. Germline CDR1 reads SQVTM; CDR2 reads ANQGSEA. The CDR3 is CSVASGQETQYF. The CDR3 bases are TGCAGCGTGGCTAGCGGGCAAGAGACCCAGTACTTC.

The CDR3 DNA reads TGTGCCAGCAGGCTCACAGGTTTATATGGCTACACCTTC. Its translation is CASRLTGLYGYTF. The gene calls are TRBV28 and TRBJ1-2; a weak D match, TRBD1 (5 bases). V shed 6 bases and J shed 5 bases, with 13 bases lying between them. CDR1 is MDHEN, CDR2 SYDVKM, per germline. The CDR3 totals 13 residues.

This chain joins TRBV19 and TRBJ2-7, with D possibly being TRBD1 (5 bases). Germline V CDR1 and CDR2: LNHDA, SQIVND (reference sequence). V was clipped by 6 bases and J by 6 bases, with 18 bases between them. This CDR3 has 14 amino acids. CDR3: CASRETAGWGEQYF. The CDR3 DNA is TGTGCCAGTAGAGAGACAGCAGGGTGGGGCGAGCAGTACTTC.

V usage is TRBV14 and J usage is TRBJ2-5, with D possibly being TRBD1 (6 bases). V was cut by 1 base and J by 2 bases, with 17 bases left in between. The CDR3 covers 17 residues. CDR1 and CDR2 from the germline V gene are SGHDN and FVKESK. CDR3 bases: TGTGCCAGCAGCCAAGTAAGCCTGACAGGTAAACAAGAGACCCAGTACTTC. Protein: CASSQVSLTGKQETQYF.

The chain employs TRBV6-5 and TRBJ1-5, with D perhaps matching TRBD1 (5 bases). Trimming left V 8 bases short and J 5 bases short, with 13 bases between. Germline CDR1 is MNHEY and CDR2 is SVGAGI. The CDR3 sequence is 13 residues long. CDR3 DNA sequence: TGTGCCAGCGGGGCCCTCGGATATCAGCCCCAGCATTTT. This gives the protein CASGALGYQPQHF.

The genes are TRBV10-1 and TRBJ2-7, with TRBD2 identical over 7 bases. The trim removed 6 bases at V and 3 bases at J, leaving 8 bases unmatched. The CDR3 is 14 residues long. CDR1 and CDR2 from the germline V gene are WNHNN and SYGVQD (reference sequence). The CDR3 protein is CASRGRVRFYEQYV. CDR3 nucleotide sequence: TGCGCCAGCAGGGGGAGGGTCCGATTCTACGAGCAGTACGTC.

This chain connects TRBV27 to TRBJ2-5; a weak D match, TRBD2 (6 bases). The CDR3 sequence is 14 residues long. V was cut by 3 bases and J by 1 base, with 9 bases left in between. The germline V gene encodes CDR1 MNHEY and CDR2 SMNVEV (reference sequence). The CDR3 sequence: CASSFRGGQETQYF. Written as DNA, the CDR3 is TGTGCCAGCAGTTTTAGGGGAGGCCAAGAGACCCAGTACTTC.

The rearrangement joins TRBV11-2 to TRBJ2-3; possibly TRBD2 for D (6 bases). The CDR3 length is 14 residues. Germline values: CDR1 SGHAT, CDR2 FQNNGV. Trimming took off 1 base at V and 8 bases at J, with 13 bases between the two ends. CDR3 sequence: CASSLGGGPVTQYF. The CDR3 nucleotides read TGTGCCAGCAGCTTAGGAGGAGGGCCGGTTACGCAGTATTTT.

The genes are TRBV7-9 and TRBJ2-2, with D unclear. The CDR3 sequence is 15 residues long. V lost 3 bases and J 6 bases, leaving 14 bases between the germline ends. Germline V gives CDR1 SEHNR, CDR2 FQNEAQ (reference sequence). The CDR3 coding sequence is TGTGCCAGCAGCTTTCGCCACCCCCGGGCCGGGGAGCTGTTTTTT. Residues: CASSFRHPRAGELFF.

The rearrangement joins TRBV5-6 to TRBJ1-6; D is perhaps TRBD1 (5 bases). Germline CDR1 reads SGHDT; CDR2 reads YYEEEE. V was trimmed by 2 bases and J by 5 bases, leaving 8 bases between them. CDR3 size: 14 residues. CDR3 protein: CASSLKGHNSPLHF. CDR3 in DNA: TGTGCCAGCAGCTTAAAGGGGCATAATTCACCCCTCCACTTT. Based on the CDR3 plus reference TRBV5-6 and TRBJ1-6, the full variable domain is DAGVTQSPTHLIKTRGQQVTLRCSPKSGHDTVSWYQQALGQGPQFIFQYYEEEERQRGNFPDRFSGHQFPNYSSELNVNALLLGDSALYLCASSLKGHNSPLHFGNGTRLTVT.

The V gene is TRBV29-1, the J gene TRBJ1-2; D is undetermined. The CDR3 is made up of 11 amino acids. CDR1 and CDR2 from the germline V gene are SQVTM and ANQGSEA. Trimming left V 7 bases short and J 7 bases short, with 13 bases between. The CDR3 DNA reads TGCAGCGCCTTAATAAATCTTGGCTACACCTTC. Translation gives CSALINLGYTF.

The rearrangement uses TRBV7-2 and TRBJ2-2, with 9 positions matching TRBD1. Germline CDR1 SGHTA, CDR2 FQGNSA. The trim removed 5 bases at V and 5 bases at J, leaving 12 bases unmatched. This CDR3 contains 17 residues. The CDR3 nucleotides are TGTGCCAGCAGCCCAGGGGCGGGACAGGGTGAGACCGGGGAGCTGTTTTTT. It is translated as CASSPGAGQGETGELFF.

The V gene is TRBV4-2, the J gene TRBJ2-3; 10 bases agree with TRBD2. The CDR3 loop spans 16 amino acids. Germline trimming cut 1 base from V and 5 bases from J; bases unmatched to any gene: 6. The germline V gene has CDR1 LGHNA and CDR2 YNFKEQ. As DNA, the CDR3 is TGTGCCAGCAGCCAAGGACTAGCGGGTCGTGGAGATACGCAGTATTTT. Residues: CASSQGLAGRGDTQYF.

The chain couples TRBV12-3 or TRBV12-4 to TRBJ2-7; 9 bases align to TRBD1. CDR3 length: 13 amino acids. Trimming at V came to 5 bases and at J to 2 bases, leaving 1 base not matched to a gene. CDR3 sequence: CASSRQGAYEQYV. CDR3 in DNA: TGTGCCAGCAGTAGACAGGGGGCCTACGAGCAGTACGTC.

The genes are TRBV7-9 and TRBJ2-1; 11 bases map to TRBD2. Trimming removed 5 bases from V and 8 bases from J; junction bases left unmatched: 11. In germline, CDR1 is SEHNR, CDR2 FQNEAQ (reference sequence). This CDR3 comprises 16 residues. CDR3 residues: CASSRTTSGSVDEQFF. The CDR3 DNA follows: TGTGCCAGCAGCCGCACTACTAGCGGGAGTGTCGATGAGCAGTTCTTC.

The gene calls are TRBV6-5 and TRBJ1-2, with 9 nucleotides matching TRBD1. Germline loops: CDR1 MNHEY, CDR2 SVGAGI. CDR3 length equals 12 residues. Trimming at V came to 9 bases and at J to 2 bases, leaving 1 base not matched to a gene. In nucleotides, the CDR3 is TGTGCCAGTACAGGGGGCAACTATGGCTACACCTTC. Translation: CASTGGNYGYTF.